A selection of T cell receptor beta chains follows, all from one sample in a study of Graves' ophthalmopathy and Graves' hyperthyroidism. Each CDR3 protein is one row after TCRdb ran MiXCR on the multiplex PCR reads. The sample has over 650,000 distinct CDR3 sequences; 35% to 45% are singletons. What was sequenced was peripheral blood. The receptors were gathered from an adult man with Graves' ophthalmopathy. Both conserved end residues are part of each CDR3. A D gene is named only where the DNA matches it firmly. The size of a clone is reported for some rows only, either as once, few or many, or as a class for expanded clones.

CASSGTSEAFF	TGTGCCAGCAGCGGTACCTCTGAAGCTTTCTTT	TRBV2	TRBJ1-1	-	-
CATKDDHYEQYF	TGTGCCACAAAAGACGATCACTACGAGCAGTACTTC	TRBV2	TRBJ2-7	-	many
CASSLAGNRGYTF	TGTGCCAGCAGCTTAGCGGGGAACAGGGGCTACACCTTC	TRBV7-2	TRBJ1-2	-	few
CASSARDRGPLSLYEQYF	TGTGCCAGCAGTGCCCGGGACAGGGGGCCCCTAAGCCTCTACGAGCAGTACTTC	TRBV25-1	TRBJ2-7	TRBD1	many
CASSSTYYEQYF	TGTGCCAGCAGTTCTACGTACTACGAGCAGTACTTC	TRBV6-1	TRBJ2-7	-	-
CASSQTSGGSYEQYF	TGTGCCAGCAGCCAAACTAGCGGGGGTTCCTACGAGCAGTACTTC	TRBV7-2	TRBJ2-7	TRBD2	many
CASSEYQTSGRHEQYF	TGTGCCAGCAGTGAATATCAGACTAGCGGGAGACACGAGCAGTACTTC	TRBV25-1	TRBJ2-7	TRBD2	many
CSVEGAAGGGNVLTF	TGCAGCGTTGAAGGTGCGGCAGGCGGGGGCAACGTCCTGACTTTC	TRBV29-1	TRBJ2-6	TRBD2	-
CASSPGTDHETRYF	TGTGCCAGCAGTCCCGGGACAGACCACGAGACCCGGTACTTT	TRBV25-1	TRBJ2-5	TRBD1	-
CASSLPGEPGYTF	TGTGCCAGCAGTTTGCCCGGGGAACCTGGCTACACCTTC	TRBV12-3/TRBV12-4	TRBJ1-2	-	-
CASSQGRFRDTEAFF	TGTGCCAGCAGCCAGGGACGTTTTCGAGACACTGAAGCTTTCTTT	TRBV7-9	TRBJ1-1	-	many
CASSLVPGANTGELFF	TGTGCCAGCAGCTTAGTACCCGGGGCGAACACCGGGGAGCTGTTTTTT	TRBV7-9	TRBJ2-2	-	many
CASSVDDGRNTGELFF	TGTGCCAGCAGCGTAGACGACGGGAGGAACACCGGGGAGCTGTTTTTT	TRBV9	TRBJ2-2	-	-
CASSLGQPPHF	TGTGCCAGCAGCTTGGGCCAGCCCCCGCATTTT	TRBV12-3/TRBV12-4	TRBJ1-5	-	-
CASSFPGLAGGYEQYF	TGTGCCAGCAGCTTCCCGGGACTAGCGGGAGGGTACGAGCAGTACTTC	TRBV11-2	TRBJ2-7	TRBD2	-
CASTPRQGVDSPLHF	TGTGCCAGCACCCCCAGACAGGGGGTTGATTCACCCCTCCACTTT	TRBV10-3	TRBJ1-6	TRBD1	few
CSSQGGGPRGLYEQYF	TGCAGCAGCCAAGGGGGGGGACCTAGAGGCCTCTACGAGCAGTACTTC	TRBV29-1	TRBJ2-7	-	-
CATRQGISPGANVLTF	TGTGCCACAAGACAGGGGATTTCCCCTGGGGCCAACGTCCTGACTTTC	TRBV10-3	TRBJ2-6	TRBD1	few
CASSVSIGGNTEAFF	TGTGCCAGCAGCGTCAGCATCGGGGGGAATACTGAAGCTTTCTTT	TRBV9	TRBJ1-1	-	-
CASSLGGTGVNGYTF	TGTGCCAGCAGCTTAGGTGGGACAGGAGTGAATGGCTACACCTTC	TRBV7-9	TRBJ1-2	TRBD1	many
CASSLVGSWTGGNQPQHF	TGTGCCAGCAGCTTAGTAGGATCGTGGACAGGGGGCAATCAGCCCCAGCATTTT	TRBV7-9	TRBJ1-5	TRBD1	-
CASSLYRGSHEQYF	TGTGCCAGCAGCCTCTACAGGGGATCCCACGAGCAGTACTTC	TRBV11-2	TRBJ2-7	TRBD1	-
CSQEAGGYQPQHF	TGCAGCCAAGAGGCAGGGGGCTATCAGCCCCAGCATTTT	TRBV29-1	TRBJ1-5	TRBD1	-
CASSFWGKGQYF	TGTGCCAGCAGTTTTTGGGGAAAGGGGCAGTACTTC	TRBV12-3/TRBV12-4	TRBJ2-7	-	few
CASSLSGLHTGELFF	TGTGCCAGCAGCTTATCAGGGCTGCACACCGGGGAGCTGTTTTTT	TRBV7-9	TRBJ2-2	-	many
CAIRPGQIDSGANVLTF	TGTGCCATCAGGCCGGGTCAGATTGACTCTGGGGCCAACGTCCTGACTTTC	TRBV10-3	TRBJ2-6	-	-
CASSRDGLNTEAFF	TGTGCCAGCAGTCGGGACGGTTTGAACACTGAAGCTTTCTTT	TRBV6-1	TRBJ1-1	-	many
CASSHLGGETQYF	TGTGCCAGCAGCCATTTGGGGGGGGAGACCCAGTACTTC	TRBV7-2	TRBJ2-5	TRBD2	once
CSVAGTSGGWETQYF	TGCAGCGTTGCCGGGACTAGCGGGGGCTGGGAGACCCAGTACTTC	TRBV29-1	TRBJ2-5	TRBD2	many
CASSSSGTAYEQYF	TGTGCCAGCAGTTCCTCCGGGACTGCCTACGAGCAGTACTTC	TRBV12-3/TRBV12-4	TRBJ2-7	-	many
CASMGQGDGNSPLHF	TGTGCCAGCATGGGACAGGGGGATGGTAATTCACCCCTCCACTTT	TRBV2	TRBJ1-6	TRBD1	many
CASSPTGDEQYF	TGTGCCAGCAGTCCAACAGGGGACGAGCAGTACTTC	TRBV2	TRBJ2-7	TRBD1	many
CASSLVSQGKAFF	TGTGCCAGCAGCTTGGTCTCACAGGGTAAAGCTTTCTTT	TRBV5-6	TRBJ1-1	-	many
CASSPREGAGELFF	TGCGCCAGCAGCCCCCGGGAGGGTGCCGGGGAGCTGTTTTTT	TRBV7-2	TRBJ2-2	TRBD2	few
CATSRDFPGSSYNSPLHF	TGTGCCACCAGCAGAGATTTTCCCGGAAGCTCCTATAATTCACCCCTCCACTTT	TRBV15	TRBJ1-6	-	many
CASSDSGTSGSDTQYF	TGTGCCAGCAGTGACTCCGGGACTAGTGGCTCAGATACGCAGTATTTT	TRBV6-4	TRBJ2-3	TRBD2	-
CASRPSGQGTEAFF	TGTGCCAGCAGACCCTCAGGACAGGGGACTGAAGCTTTCTTT	TRBV11-2	TRBJ1-1	TRBD1	many
CASSAAWEETQYF	TGTGCCAGCAGTGCCGCTTGGGAGGAGACCCAGTACTTC	TRBV9	TRBJ2-5	-	many
CASSEIPSILEQYF	TGTGCCAGCAGTGAAATCCCCTCCATTCTCGAGCAGTACTTC	TRBV2	TRBJ2-7	-	many
CASSLAGASQETQYF	TGCGCCAGCAGCTTGGCGGGGGCCTCCCAAGAGACCCAGTACTTC	TRBV5-1	TRBJ2-5	-	few
CASSQEAPIGYGYTF	TGTGCCAGCAGCCAAGAAGCCCCGATCGGCTATGGCTACACCTTC	TRBV14	TRBJ1-2	-	many
CASSSSGGGEQPQHF	TGTGCCAGCAGCTCTAGTGGCGGCGGGGAGCAGCCCCAGCATTTT	TRBV7-2	TRBJ1-5	-	-
CASRRGLAARGEDYEQYF	TGTGCCAGCAGACGGGGACTAGCGGCTCGGGGGGAGGACTACGAGCAGTACTTC	TRBV6-2/TRBV6-3	TRBJ2-7	TRBD2	-
CASRRTGDGSPLHF	TGTGCCAGCAGACGTACAGGGGATGGTTCACCCCTCCACTTT	TRBV7-9	TRBJ1-6	TRBD1	many
CASSPDKDPGTPSIYGYTF	TGTGCCAGCAGCCCCGACAAGGACCCCGGGACGCCGTCAATCTATGGCTACACCTTC	TRBV7-8	TRBJ1-2	-	-
CASSPQGAVSEQYF	TGTGCCAGCAGTCCTCAGGGGGCCGTATCCGAGCAGTACTTC	TRBV2	TRBJ2-7	TRBD1	-